The clone carrying this TCR beta chain occurred many times. Its antigen is as yet unknown. MiXCR, run by TCRdb on the RT-PCR reads, gives a single entry per CDR3 protein. The sample records hundreds of thousands of distinct CDR3 sequences, about 18% being singletons. The data originate from a study of response to subunit inactivated influenza vaccine. Study-level points and caveats: A suggestion made by the authors is that each seasonal influenza vaccination recruits few new T cells.

With 6 bases removed from V and 2 bases from J, the gap between germline ends came to 8 bases. Germline assignment: CDR1 SNHLY and CDR2 FYNNEI. The CDR3 has 13 amino acids. Specimen: PBMCs from blood, collected approximately 5 days after vaccination. The chain carries TRBV2 and TRBJ2-1; D is possibly TRBD1 (6 bases). The clonotype was recovered from a man between 50 and 59 years old who received an inactivated influenza vaccine. In DNA, the CDR3 is TGTGCCAGCAGACAGGGAACCTACAATGAGCAGTTCTTC. It translates to CASRQGTYNEQFF.